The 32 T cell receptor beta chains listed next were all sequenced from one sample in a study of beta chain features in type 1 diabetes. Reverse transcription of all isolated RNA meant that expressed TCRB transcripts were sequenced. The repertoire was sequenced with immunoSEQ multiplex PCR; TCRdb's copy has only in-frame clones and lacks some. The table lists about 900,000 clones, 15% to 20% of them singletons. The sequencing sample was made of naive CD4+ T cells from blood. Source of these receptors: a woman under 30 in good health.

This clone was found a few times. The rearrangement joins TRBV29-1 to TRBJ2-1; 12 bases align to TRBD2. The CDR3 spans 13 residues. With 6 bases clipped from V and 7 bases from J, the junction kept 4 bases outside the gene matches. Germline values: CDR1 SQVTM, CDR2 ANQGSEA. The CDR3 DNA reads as TGCAGCGTAGATCTAGCGGGAGGGAATGAGCAGTTCTTC. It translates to CSVDLAGGNEQFF.

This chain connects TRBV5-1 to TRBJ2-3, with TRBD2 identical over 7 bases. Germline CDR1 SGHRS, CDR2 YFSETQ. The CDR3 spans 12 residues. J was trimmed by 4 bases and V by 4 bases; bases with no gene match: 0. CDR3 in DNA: TGCGCCAGCAGCAGCGGGGCAGATACGCAGTATTTT. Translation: CASSSGADTQYF.

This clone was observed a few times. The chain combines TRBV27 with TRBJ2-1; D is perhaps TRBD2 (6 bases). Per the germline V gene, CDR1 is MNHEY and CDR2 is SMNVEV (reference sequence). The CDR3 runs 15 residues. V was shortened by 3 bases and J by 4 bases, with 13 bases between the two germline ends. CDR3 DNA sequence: TGTGCCAGCAGTTTGCTAGCGCCTAAATACAATGAGCAGTTCTTC. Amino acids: CASSLLAPKYNEQFF.

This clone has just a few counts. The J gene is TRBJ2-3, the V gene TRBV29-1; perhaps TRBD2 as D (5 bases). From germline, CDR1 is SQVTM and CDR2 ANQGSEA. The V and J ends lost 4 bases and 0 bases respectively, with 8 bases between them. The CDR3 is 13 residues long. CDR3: CSVAWTSTDTQYF. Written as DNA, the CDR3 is TGCAGCGTTGCGTGGACTAGCACAGATACGCAGTATTTT.

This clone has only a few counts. CDR3 protein: CASSQGQDYEQYF. In DNA, the CDR3 is TGTGCCAGCTCACAGGGACAGGACTACGAGCAGTACTTC. The genes are TRBV5-6 and TRBJ2-7; 8 positions agree with TRBD1. CDR1 and CDR2 (germline): SGHDT, YYEEEE. This CDR3 comprises 13 residues. Unmatched junction bases numbered 6, after V lost 7 bases and J lost 3 bases.

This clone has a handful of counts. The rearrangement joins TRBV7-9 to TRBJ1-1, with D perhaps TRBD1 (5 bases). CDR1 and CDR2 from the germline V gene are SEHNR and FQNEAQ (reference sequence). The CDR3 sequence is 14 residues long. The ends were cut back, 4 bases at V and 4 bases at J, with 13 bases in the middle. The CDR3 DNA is TGTGCCAGCAGCTCACTTCAGAGGGGCACTGAAGCTTTCTTT. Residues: CASSSLQRGTEAFF.

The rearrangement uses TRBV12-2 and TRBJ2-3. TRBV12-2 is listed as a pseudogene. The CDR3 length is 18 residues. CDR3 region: CASRFIAYQESSTDTQYF. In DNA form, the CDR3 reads TGTGCAAGTCGCTTCATTGCCTATCAGGAGTCTAGCACAGATACGCAGTATTTT.

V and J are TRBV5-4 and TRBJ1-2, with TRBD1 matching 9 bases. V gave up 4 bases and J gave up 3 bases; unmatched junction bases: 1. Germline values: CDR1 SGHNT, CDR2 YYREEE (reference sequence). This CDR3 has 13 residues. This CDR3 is CASSRTGDYGYTF. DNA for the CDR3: TGTGCCAGCAGCCGGACAGGGGACTATGGCTACACCTTC.

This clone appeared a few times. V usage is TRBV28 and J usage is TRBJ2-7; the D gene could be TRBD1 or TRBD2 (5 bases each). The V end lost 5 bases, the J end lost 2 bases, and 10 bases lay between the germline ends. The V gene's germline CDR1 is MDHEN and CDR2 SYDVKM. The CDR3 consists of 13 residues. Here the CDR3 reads CASSRGVTYEQYF. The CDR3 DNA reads TGTGCCAGCAGTCGGGGCGTCACCTACGAGCAGTACTTC. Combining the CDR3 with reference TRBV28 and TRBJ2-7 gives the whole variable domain DVKVTQSSRYLVKRTGEKVFLECVQDMDHENMFWYRQDPGLGLRLIYFSYDVKMKEKGDIPEGYSVSREKKERFSLILESASTNQTSMYLCASSRGVTYEQYFGPGTRLTVT.

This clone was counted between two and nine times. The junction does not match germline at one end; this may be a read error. The CDR3 reads CASSLDRDRDTHF. CDR3 nucleotide sequence: TGTGCCAGCAGCTTAGACCGGGACAGGGACACCCATTTT. The V and J genes are TRBV7-8 and TRBJ2-3; 9 bases align to TRBD1. The CDR3 is 13 amino acids. Germline lookup yields CDR1 SGHVS and CDR2 FQNEAQ. The variable domain in full, with the rest retrieved from reference TRBV7-8 and TRBJ2-3, is GAGVSQSPRYKVAKRGQDVALRCDPISGHVSLFWYQQALGQGPEFLTYFQNEAQLDKSGLPSDRFFAERPEGSVSTLKIQRTQQEDSAVYLCASSLDRDRDTHFGPGTRLTVL.

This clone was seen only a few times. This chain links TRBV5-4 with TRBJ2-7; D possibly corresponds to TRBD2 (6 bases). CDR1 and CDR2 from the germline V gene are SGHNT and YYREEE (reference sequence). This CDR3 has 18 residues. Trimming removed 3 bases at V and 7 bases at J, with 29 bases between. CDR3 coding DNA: TGTGCCAGCAGCTCCGCTGCAGAACAACGGGGACCCGCGGGGGAGCAGTACTTC. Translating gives CASSSAAEQRGPAGEQYF.

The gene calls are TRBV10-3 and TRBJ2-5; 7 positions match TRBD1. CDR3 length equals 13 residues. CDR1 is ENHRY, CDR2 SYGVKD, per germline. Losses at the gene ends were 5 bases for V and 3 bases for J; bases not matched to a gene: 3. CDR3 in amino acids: CAISRQGEETQYF. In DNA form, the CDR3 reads TGTGCCATCAGTAGGCAGGGGGAAGAGACCCAGTACTTC.

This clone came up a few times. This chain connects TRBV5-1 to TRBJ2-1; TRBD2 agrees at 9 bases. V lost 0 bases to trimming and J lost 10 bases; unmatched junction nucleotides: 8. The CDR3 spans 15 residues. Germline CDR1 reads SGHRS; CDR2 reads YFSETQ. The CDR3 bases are TGCGCCAGCAGCTTGGGCGGGAGGGCCGGTCAGGAGCAGTTCTTC. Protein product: CASSLGGRAGQEQFF.

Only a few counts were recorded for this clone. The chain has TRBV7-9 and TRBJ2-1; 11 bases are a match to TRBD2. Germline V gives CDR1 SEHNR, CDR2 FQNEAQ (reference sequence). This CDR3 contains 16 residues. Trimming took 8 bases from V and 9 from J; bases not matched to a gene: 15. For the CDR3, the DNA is TGTGCCAGCGGAAAAAGGGAGACTAGCGGGATGGGTGAGCAGTTCTTC. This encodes CASGKRETSGMGEQFF.

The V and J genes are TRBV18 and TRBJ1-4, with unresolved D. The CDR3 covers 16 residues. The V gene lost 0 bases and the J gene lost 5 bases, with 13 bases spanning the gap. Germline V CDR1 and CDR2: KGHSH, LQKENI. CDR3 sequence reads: CASSPPPTGENEKLFF. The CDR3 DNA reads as TGTGCCAGCTCACCACCCCCGACCGGGGAAAATGAAAAACTGTTTTTT.

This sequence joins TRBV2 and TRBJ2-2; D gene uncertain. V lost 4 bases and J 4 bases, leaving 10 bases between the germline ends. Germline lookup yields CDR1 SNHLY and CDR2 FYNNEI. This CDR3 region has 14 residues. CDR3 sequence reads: CASSANSPTGELFF. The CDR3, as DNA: TGTGCCAGCAGTGCTAACTCCCCCACCGGGGAGCTGTTTTTT.

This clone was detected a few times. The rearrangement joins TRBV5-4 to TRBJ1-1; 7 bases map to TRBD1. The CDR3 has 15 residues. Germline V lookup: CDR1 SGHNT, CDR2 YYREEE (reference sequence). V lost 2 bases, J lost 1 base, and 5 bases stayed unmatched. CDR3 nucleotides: TGTGCCAGCAGCTTAAGTCAGGGGGAGAACACTGAAGCTTTCTTT. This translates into CASSLSQGENTEAFF.

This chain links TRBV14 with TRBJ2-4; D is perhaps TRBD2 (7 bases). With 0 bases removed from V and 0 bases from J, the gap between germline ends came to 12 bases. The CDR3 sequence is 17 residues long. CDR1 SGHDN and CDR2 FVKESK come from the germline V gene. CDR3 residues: CASSQEWRGRAKNIQYF. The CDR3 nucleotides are TGTGCCAGCAGCCAAGAATGGCGGGGGCGAGCCAAAAACATTCAGTACTTC.

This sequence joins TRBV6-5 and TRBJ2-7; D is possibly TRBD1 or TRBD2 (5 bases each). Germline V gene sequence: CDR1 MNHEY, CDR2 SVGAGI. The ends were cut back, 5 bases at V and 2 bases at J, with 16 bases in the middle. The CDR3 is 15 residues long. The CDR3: CASSPLLGTTYEQYF. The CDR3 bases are TGTGCCAGCAGTCCCCTCTTGGGGACGACCTACGAGCAGTACTTC.

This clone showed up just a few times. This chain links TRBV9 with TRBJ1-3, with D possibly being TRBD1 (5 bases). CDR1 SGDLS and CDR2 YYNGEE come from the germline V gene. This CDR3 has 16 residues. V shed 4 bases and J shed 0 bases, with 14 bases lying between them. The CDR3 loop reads CASSLQDGGSGNTIYF. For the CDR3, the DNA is TGTGCCAGCAGCCTACAGGATGGAGGCTCTGGAAACACCATATATTTT.

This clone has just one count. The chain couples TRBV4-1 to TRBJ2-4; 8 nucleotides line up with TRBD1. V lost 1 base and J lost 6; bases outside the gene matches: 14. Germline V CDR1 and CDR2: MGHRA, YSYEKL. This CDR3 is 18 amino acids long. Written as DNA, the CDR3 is TGCGCCAGCAGCCAAGGACGACAGGGGCCACTCCTGTCAAACATTCAGTACTTC. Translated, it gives CASSQGRQGPLLSNIQYF.

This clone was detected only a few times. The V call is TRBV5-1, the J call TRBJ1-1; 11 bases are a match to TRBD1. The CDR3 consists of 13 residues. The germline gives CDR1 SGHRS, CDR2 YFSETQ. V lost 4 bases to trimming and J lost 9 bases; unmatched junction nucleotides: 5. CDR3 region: CASSRGQGAKAFF. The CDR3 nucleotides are TGCGCCAGCAGCCGAGGACAGGGGGCGAAAGCTTTCTTT.

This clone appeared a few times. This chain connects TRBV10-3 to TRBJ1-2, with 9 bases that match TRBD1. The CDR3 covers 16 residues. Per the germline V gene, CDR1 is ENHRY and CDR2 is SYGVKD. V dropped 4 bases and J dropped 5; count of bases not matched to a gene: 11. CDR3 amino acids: CAISGTPGQGFYGYTF. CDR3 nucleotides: TGTGCCATCAGTGGGACACCGGGACAGGGCTTTTATGGCTACACCTTC.

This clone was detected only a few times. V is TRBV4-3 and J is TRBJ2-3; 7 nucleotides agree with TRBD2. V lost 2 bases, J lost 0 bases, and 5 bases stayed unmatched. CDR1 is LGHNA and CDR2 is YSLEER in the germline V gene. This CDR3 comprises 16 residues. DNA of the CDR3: TGCGCCAGCAGCCAAATACTAGCGTCTAGCACAGATACGCAGTATTTT. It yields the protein CASSQILASSTDTQYF.

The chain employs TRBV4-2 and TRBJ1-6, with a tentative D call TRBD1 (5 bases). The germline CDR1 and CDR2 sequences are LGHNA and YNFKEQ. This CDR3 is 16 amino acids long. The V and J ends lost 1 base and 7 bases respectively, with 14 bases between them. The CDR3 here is CASSQVDGTSNSPLHF. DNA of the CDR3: TGTGCCAGCAGCCAAGTGGACGGGACTAGCAATTCACCCCTCCACTTT.

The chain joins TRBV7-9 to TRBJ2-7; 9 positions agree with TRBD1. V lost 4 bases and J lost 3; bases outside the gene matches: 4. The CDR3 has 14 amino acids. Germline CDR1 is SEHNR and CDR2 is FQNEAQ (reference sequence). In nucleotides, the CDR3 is TGTGCCAGCAGCTGGGACAGGGAACACTACGAGCAGTACTTC. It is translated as CASSWDREHYEQYF.

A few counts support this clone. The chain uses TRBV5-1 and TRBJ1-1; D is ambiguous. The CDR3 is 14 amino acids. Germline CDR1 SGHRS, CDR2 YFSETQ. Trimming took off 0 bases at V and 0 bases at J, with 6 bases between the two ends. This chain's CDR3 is CASSLGHLNTEAFF. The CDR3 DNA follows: TGCGCCAGCAGCTTGGGCCACTTGAACACTGAAGCTTTCTTT.

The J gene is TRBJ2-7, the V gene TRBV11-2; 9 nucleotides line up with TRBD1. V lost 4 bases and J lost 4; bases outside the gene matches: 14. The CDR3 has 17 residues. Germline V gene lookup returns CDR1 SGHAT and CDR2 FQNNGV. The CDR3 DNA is TGTGCCAGCAGCTCAGTATCACGGGGACAGGGCATTTACGAGCAGTACTTC. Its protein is CASSSVSRGQGIYEQYF.

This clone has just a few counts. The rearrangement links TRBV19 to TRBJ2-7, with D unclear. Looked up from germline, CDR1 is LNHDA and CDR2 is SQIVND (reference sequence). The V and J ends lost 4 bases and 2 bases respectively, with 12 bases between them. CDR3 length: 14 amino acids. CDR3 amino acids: CASSKRPETYEQYF. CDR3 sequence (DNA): TGTGCCAGTAGTAAACGGCCCGAAACCTACGAGCAGTACTTC. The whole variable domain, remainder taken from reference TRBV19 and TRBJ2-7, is DGGITQSPKYLFRKEGQNVTLSCEQNLNHDAMYWYRQDPGQGLRLIYYSQIVNDFQKGDIAEGYSVSREKKESFPLTVTSAQKNPTAFYLCASSKRPETYEQYFGPGTRLTVT.

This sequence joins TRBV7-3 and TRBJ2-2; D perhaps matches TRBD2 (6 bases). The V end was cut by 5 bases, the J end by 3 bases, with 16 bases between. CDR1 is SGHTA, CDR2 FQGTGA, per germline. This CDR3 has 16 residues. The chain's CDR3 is CASSPSSGLYTGELFF. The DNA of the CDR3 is TGTGCCAGCAGCCCTTCGAGCGGGTTGTACACCGGGGAGCTGTTTTTT. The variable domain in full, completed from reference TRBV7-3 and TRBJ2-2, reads GAGVSQTPSNKVTEKGKYVELRCDPISGHTALYWYRQSLGQGPEFLIYFQGTGAADDSGLPNDRFFAVRPEGSVSTLKIQRTERGDSAVYLCASSPSSGLYTGELFFGEGSRLTVL.

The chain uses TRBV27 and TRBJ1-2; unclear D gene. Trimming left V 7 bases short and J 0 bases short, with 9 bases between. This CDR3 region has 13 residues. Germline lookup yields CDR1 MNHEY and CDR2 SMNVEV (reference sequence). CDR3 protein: CASKQTSNYGYTF. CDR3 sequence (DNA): TGTGCCAGCAAACAAACCTCTAACTATGGCTACACCTTC.

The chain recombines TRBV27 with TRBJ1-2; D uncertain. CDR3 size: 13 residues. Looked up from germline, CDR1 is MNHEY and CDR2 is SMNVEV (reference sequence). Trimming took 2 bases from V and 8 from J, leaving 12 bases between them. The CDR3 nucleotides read TGTGCCAGCAGTTTAGAGGGTTATGGAGGCTACACCTTC. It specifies CASSLEGYGGYTF.